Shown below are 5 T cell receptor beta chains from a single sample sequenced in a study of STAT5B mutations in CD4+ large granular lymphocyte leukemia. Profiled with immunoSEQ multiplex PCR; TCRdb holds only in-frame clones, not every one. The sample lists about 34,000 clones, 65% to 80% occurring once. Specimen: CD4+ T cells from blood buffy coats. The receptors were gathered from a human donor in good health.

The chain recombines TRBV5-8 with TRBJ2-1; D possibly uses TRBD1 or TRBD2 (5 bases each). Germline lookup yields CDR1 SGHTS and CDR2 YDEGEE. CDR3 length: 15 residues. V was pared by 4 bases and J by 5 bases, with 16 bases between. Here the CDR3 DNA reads TGTGCCAGCAGCCTCGAGGGGATCAGCAACAATGAGCAGTTCTTC. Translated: CASSLEGISNNEQFF. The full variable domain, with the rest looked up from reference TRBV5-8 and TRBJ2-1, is EAGVTQSPTHLIKTRGQQATLRCSPISGHTSVYWYQQALGLGLQFLLWYDEGEERNRGNFPPRFSGRQFPNYSSELNVNALELEDSALYLCASSLEGISNNEQFFGPGTRLTVL.

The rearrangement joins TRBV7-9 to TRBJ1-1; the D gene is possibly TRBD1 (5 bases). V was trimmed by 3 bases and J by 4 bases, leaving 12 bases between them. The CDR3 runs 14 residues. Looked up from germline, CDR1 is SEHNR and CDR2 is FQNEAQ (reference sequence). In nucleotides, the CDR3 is TGTGCCAGCAGCTTCTCAGGGTCTGGCACTGAAGCTTTCTTT. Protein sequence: CASSFSGSGTEAFF.

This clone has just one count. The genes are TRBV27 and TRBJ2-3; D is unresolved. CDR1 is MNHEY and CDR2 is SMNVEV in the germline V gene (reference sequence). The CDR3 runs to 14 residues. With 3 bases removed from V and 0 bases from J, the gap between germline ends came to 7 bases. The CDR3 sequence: CASSFGQSTDTQYF. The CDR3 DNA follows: TGTGCCAGCAGTTTTGGGCAAAGCACAGATACGCAGTATTTT.

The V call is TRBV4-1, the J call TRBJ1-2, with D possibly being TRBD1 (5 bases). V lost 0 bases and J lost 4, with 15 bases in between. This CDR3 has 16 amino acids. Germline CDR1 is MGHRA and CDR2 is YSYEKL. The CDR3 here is CASSQEGQLLPYGYTF. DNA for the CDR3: TGCGCCAGCAGCCAAGAGGGGCAGCTGCTACCCTATGGCTACACCTTC.

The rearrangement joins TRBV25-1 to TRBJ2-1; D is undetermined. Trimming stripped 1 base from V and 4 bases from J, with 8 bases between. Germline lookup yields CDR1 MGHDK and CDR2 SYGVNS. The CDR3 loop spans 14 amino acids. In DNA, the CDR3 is TGTGCCAGCAGTGAATCGTCCCGGTACAATGAGCAGTTCTTC. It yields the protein CASSESSRYNEQFF. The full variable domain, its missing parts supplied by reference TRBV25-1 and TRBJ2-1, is EADIYQTPRYLVIGTGKKITLECSQTMGHDKMYWYQQDPGMELHLIHYSYGVNSTEKGDLSSESTVSRIRTEHFPLTLESARPSHTSQYLCASSESSRYNEQFFGPGTRLTVL.